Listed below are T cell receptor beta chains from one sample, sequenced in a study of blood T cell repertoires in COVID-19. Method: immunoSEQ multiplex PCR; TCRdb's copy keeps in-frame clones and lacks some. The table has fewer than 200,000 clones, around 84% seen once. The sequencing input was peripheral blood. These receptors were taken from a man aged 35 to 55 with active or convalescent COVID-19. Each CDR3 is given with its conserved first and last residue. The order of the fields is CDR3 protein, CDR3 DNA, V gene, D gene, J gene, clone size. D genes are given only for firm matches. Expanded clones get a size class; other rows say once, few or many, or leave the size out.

CASSPTGDGNTIYF,TGCGCCAGCAGCCCGACCGGGGATGGAAACACCATATATTTT,TRBV4-1,NA,TRBJ1-3,NA
CASSFVPYEQYF,TGTGCCAGCAGTTTTGTCCCCTACGAGCAGTACTTC,TRBV12-3/TRBV12-4,NA,TRBJ2-7,NA
CASSQGPGLLANTGELFF,TGCGCCAGCAGCCAAGGGCCGGGACTACTCGCGAACACCGGGGAGCTGTTTTTT,TRBV4-3,TRBD2,TRBJ2-2,NA
CASRLAGGLGETQYF,TGTGCCAGCAGACTAGCGGGGGGCCTGGGGGAGACCCAGTACTTC,TRBV27,TRBD2,TRBJ2-5,NA
CASSFSETQYF,TGTGCCAGCAGCTTCAGTGAGACCCAGTACTTC,TRBV7-2,NA,TRBJ2-5,NA
CSASGGAGYGYTF,TGCAGCGCCTCAGGGGGCGCAGGCTATGGCTACACCTTC,TRBV29-1,TRBD1,TRBJ1-2,NA
CASSPGAAPYQETQYF,TGTGCCAGCAGCCCAGGAGCGGCCCCGTACCAAGAGACCCAGTACTTC,TRBV5-4,NA,TRBJ2-5,NA
CASSPRQGAGELFF,TGTGCCAGCAGCCCCAGACAGGGCGCCGGGGAGCTGTTTTTT,TRBV7-9,TRBD1,TRBJ2-2,once
CASSLGLRESGANVLTF,TGTGCCAGCAGCTTGGGACTCAGGGAATCTGGGGCCAACGTCCTGACTTTC,TRBV5-6,NA,TRBJ2-6,NA
CASSLNSGGALTGELFF,TGCGCCAGCAGCTTGAACAGCGGGGGGGCTTTAACCGGGGAGCTGTTTTTT,TRBV5-1,TRBD2,TRBJ2-2,once
CASSLGGTGGTSEAFF,TGCGCCAGCAGCTTGGGAGGGACAGGGGGAACAAGTGAAGCTTTCTTT,TRBV5-1,TRBD1,TRBJ1-1,NA
CASSSTGYQPQHF,TGTGCCAGCAGTAGTACAGGGTATCAGCCCCAGCATTTT,TRBV28,NA,TRBJ1-5,once
CASSSWTGTYGSSPLHF,TGTGCCAGCAGCTCTTGGACAGGTACCTATGGTAGTTCACCCCTCCACTTT,TRBV7-9,TRBD1,TRBJ1-6,NA
CASSQGQGDGYTF,TGTGCCAGCAGCCAGGGACAGGGAGATGGCTACACCTTC,TRBV6-5,TRBD1,TRBJ1-2,NA
CASSYSPGTSYEQYF,TGTGCCAGCAGTTACTCGCCGGGGACTTCCTACGAGCAGTACTTC,TRBV6-2/TRBV6-3,NA,TRBJ2-7,NA
CASSAGQGRKTQYF,TGTGCCAGCAGCGCCGGACAGGGGAGGAAGACCCAGTACTTC,TRBV5-6,TRBD1,TRBJ2-5,NA
CASRSAGGPNNEQFF,TGTGCCAGCAGGTCGGCGGGGGGGCCAAACAATGAGCAGTTCTTC,TRBV5-4,TRBD2,TRBJ2-1,once
CASSSGTRELFF,TGTGCCAGCAGTTCCGGGACTAGGGAGCTGTTTTTT,TRBV12-3/TRBV12-4,TRBD2,TRBJ2-2,NA
CASIWTGSSEQFF,TGTGCCAGCATTTGGACAGGGTCCAGCGAGCAGTTCTTC,TRBV6-4,TRBD1,TRBJ2-1,NA
CASSLTGVTEAFF,TGTGCCAGCAGTTTAACCGGGGTGACTGAAGCTTTCTTT,TRBV28,NA,TRBJ1-1,few
CASSLGQSFYGNTEAFF,TGCGCCAGCAGCTTAGGACAATCGTTTTATGGGAACACTGAAGCTTTCTTT,TRBV5-1,NA,TRBJ1-1,NA
CASSLSQNTEAFF,TGTGCCAGCAGCCTGTCACAGAACACTGAAGCTTTCTTT,TRBV7-3,NA,TRBJ1-1,NA
CAIWGQGPGNTIYF,TGTGCCATCTGGGGACAGGGGCCTGGAAACACCATATATTTT,TRBV10-3,TRBD1,TRBJ1-3,NA
CASSRGTGLAEETQYF,TGCGCCAGCAGCCGGGGGACGGGACTAGCGGAAGAGACCCAGTACTTC,TRBV4-1,TRBD2,TRBJ2-5,NA
CASSYEGFEAFF,TGTGCCAGCAGTTACGAGGGATTTGAAGCTTTCTTT,TRBV6-6,NA,TRBJ1-1,NA
CASSQSVGGLWNTEAFF,TGTGCCAGCAGCCAATCAGTCGGGGGTCTGTGGAACACTGAAGCTTTCTTT,TRBV3-1/TRBV3-2,NA,TRBJ1-1,NA
CASSLGIGTANTEAFF,TGTGCCAGCAGCTTAGGGATAGGGACAGCTAACACTGAAGCTTTCTTT,TRBV7-9,TRBD1,TRBJ1-1,NA
CASKGTGIGTDTQYF,TGTGCCAGCAAGGGAACAGGGATAGGAACAGATACGCAGTATTTT,TRBV28,NA,TRBJ2-3,NA
CATSDAGTGGAQPQHF,TGTGCCACCAGTGATGCCGGGACAGGGGGCGCCCAGCCCCAGCATTTT,TRBV24-1,TRBD1,TRBJ1-5,few
CASSFRAGGLNTEAFF,TGTGCCAGCAGTTTTAGGGCAGGGGGCTTGAACACTGAAGCTTTCTTT,TRBV28,TRBD1,TRBJ1-1,NA